The entry below gives a single T cell receptor (beta chain) sequence along with its context. TCRdb's table, derived via immunoSEQ multiplex PCR, lists solely in-frame clones and lacks some. This table holds hundreds of thousands of clones, 75% to 90% found once. V gave up 0 bases and J gave up 6 bases, with 10 bases separating them. The length of the CDR3 is 14 residues. CDR1 and CDR2 (germline): SGDLS, YYNGEE. The entry originates in a study of blood T cell repertoires in COVID-19. Overall study: The United States, Italy and Spain provided the acute and convalescent COVID-19 samples.

The gene calls are TRBV9 and TRBJ2-1, with D unclear. Sequencing input: peripheral blood. The sequence derives from a woman in her twenties or thirties with active or convalescent COVID-19. CDR3 protein: CASSVGSGLNEQFF. DNA of the CDR3: TGTGCCAGCAGCGTAGGATCGGGTCTCAATGAGCAGTTCTTC.